The clone carrying this TCR beta chain was seen a few times. What it binds is unknown. This specimen comes from a study of response to subunit inactivated influenza vaccine. This CDR3 spans 14 amino acids. From germline, CDR1 is SEHNR and CDR2 FQNEAQ (reference sequence). V gave up 2 bases and J gave up 6 bases, with 10 bases separating them. Findings of the study overall: Authors suggested few new T cells are recruited by each seasonal influenza vaccination.

Via MiXCR, TCRdb re-called the RT-PCR reads, giving one row per CDR3 protein. The table includes hundreds of thousands of distinct CDR3 sequences, roughly 14% detected once. This receptor was taken from a man between 50 and 59 years old who received an inactivated influenza vaccine. This sequence joins TRBV7-9 and TRBJ2-2, with D uncertain. Material: PBMCs from blood, obtained approximately 13 days after vaccination. The CDR3 DNA reads TGTGCCAGCAGCTTAACGCAGGCTTCCGGGGAGCTGTTTTTT. It specifies CASSLTQASGELFF.